One and the same sample provided the 8 T cell receptor beta chains below, sequenced in a study of blood T cells in healthy people across ages. Then a second PCR, running roughly 7 to 11 cycles, was carried out with a sample-barcoded 5' primer and a J-beta primer mix. Each CDR3 protein is one row after TCRdb ran MiXCR on the 5' RACE reads. The sample lists about 640,000 distinct CDR3 sequences, roughly three fifths occurring once. The material sequenced was blood. Every receptor here comes from a man aged 55-75 years in good health.

The CDR3 reads CASSQRQGAYEQYF. The CDR3 DNA reads as TGTGCCAGCAGCCAAAGGCAGGGGGCCTACGAGCAGTACTTC. The chain links TRBV3-1 to TRBJ2-7; 7 bases match TRBD1. With V trimmed by 2 bases and J by 2 bases, 3 bases remained unmatched. This CDR3 has 14 amino acids. Germline values: CDR1 LGHDT, CDR2 YNNKEL (reference sequence).

This clonotype has ten or more counts. The rearrangement links TRBV20-1 to TRBJ2-5; no clear D gene. The CDR3 runs to 15 residues. The V gene's germline CDR1 is DFQATT and CDR2 SNEGSKA (reference sequence). V lost 3 bases to trimming and J lost 3 bases, with 17 bases between them. The CDR3 nucleotides are TGCAGTGCTAGTTCGCCGAGAGGCCGAGAAGAGACCCAGTACTTC. Translation gives CSASSPRGREETQYF.

This clonotype was observed a few times. The V call is TRBV11-2, the J call TRBJ1-5; no clear D. The CDR3 is 13 amino acids. V gave up 0 bases and J gave up 7 bases, with 7 bases separating them. Germline V gene data show CDR1 as SGHAT and CDR2 as FQNNGV. This chain's CDR3 is CASSLDPGQPQHF. The CDR3 nucleotides are TGTGCCAGCAGCTTAGATCCGGGCCAGCCCCAGCATTTT.

The chain carries TRBV20-1 and TRBJ1-5; 7 bases are shared with TRBD1. J lost 6 bases, V lost 1 base, and 6 bases had no gene match. The CDR3 is 14 amino acids. CDR1 and CDR2 from the germline V gene are DFQATT and SNEGSKA (reference sequence). CDR3 sequence (DNA): TGCAGTGCTAGAGTCGACAGGGTTGGTCAGCCCCAGCATTTT. This codes for CSARVDRVGQPQHF.

There are a few counts of this clonotype. The V gene is TRBV29-1, the J gene TRBJ2-4; D gene unclear. The end of the DNA aligns better with TRBJ2-7, so the J call may be wrong. Germline CDR1 and CDR2: SQVTM and ANQGSEA. CDR3 length equals 13 residues. Written as DNA, the CDR3 is TGCAGCGTTGAATTAAATCAAGGTGGCGAGCAGTACTTC. This encodes CSVELNQGGEQYF.

This clonotype was detected ten times or more. This rearrangement joins TRBV6-5 to TRBJ2-3; 8 bases fit TRBD1. The germline V gene encodes CDR1 MNHEY and CDR2 SVGAGI. This CDR3 has 12 amino acids. The V and J ends lost 7 bases and 11 bases, in that order; junction bases with no gene match: 8. The CDR3 loop reads CASKQPGQEQYF. The CDR3 region has the DNA TGTGCCAGCAAACAACCGGGACAGGAGCAGTATTTT.

This clonotype was seen a few times. The rearrangement links TRBV7-2 to TRBJ2-5, with D unclear. The CDR3 totals 12 residues. Germline V gives CDR1 SGHTA, CDR2 FQGNSA. V gave up 0 bases and J gave up 5 bases, with 4 bases separating them. CDR3 in DNA: TGTGCCAGCAGCTTAGCGGACGAGACCCAGTACTTC. Its translation is CASSLADETQYF.

This clonotype appeared many times. The V gene is TRBV20-1, the J gene TRBJ2-5; 7 positions match TRBD1. After removal of 4 bases from V and 0 bases from J, the junction contained 2 bases not matched to a gene. Germline V gene lookup returns CDR1 DFQATT and CDR2 SNEGSKA (reference sequence). CDR3 length: 13 amino acids. The CDR3 nucleotides are TGCAGTGCTACGGACAGGAACCAAGAGACCCAGTACTTC. Translation: CSATDRNQETQYF.